What follows are 28 T cell receptor beta chains derived from one specimen sequenced in a study of T-cell memory formation after mild COVID-19. TCRdb analysed the 5' RACE reads with MiXCR anew, one entry per CDR3 protein. In the table there are 450,000 to 650,000 distinct CDR3 sequences, around 21% of which are singletons. Sequencing input: PBMCs or a T cell subset sorted from them (not recorded which). These TCRs come from an adult woman who had mild COVID-19 (a few samples of this study predate the infection). Cell type and time point are not known.

This clonotype was detected ten times or more. V usage is TRBV10-2 and J usage is TRBJ1-1, with D perhaps TRBD1 (5 bases). The germline V and J ends were trimmed by 6 bases and 4 bases, with 15 bases remaining between them. The CDR3 has 14 residues. In germline, CDR1 is WSHSY, CDR2 SAAADI. CDR3 nucleotides: TGCGCCAGCAGGGACGAGGGGTTGAGCACTGAAGCTTTCTTT. It encodes CASRDEGLSTEAFF.

This rearrangement joins TRBV12-3 or TRBV12-4 to TRBJ2-1; 8 bases agree with TRBD2. V lost 1 base, J lost 0 bases, and 8 bases stayed unmatched. The length of the CDR3 is 18 residues. The CDR3 DNA reads TGTGCCAGCAGTTTAGGTTTAGGGCGGGGGGTCTCCTACAATGAGCAGTTCTTC. It is translated as CASSLGLGRGVSYNEQFF.

The V and J genes are TRBV5-4 and TRBJ2-5, with D tentatively TRBD2 (6 bases). The CDR3 has 15 amino acids. V lost 4 bases to trimming and J lost 4 bases, with 17 bases between them. In germline, CDR1 is SGHNT, CDR2 YYREEE (reference sequence). CDR3 coding DNA: TGTGCCAGCAGCCCTAGCGTGAGTGACCGAGAGACCCAGTACTTC. Its translation is CASSPSVSDRETQYF. Full variable domain (missing parts from reference TRBV5-4 and TRBJ2-5): ETGVTQSPTHLIKTRGQQVTLRCSSQSGHNTVSWYQQALGQGPQFIFQYYREEENGRGNFPPRFSGLQFPNYSSELNVNALELDDSALYLCASSPSVSDRETQYFGPGTRLLVL.

This clonotype has only a few counts. V is TRBV9 and J is TRBJ2-3, with a possible D match to TRBD2 (6 bases). The CDR3 runs 14 residues. Germline CDR1 reads SGDLS; CDR2 reads YYNGEE. V lost 0 bases to trimming and J lost 6 bases, with 11 bases between them. CDR3 coding DNA: TGTGCCAGCAGCGTAGAGGCTAGCGCGGATACGCAGTATTTT. Its protein product is CASSVEASADTQYF.

This clonotype turned up a few times. J is TRBJ2-5 and V is TRBV30; perhaps TRBD2 as D (6 bases). There are 14 residues in the CDR3. Trimming cost V 4 bases and J 5 bases, with 17 bases left between them. In germline, CDR1 is GTSNPN, CDR2 SVGIG (reference sequence). The CDR3 loop is CAWNDGTGGETQYF. Here the CDR3 DNA reads TGTGCCTGGAATGACGGGACCGGAGGGGAGACCCAGTACTTC.

This clonotype was found a few times. The chain recombines TRBV27 with TRBJ2-7; 7 bases map to TRBD2. V lost 5 bases, J lost 4 bases, and 11 bases stayed unmatched. Germline V gene sequence: CDR1 MNHEY, CDR2 SMNVEV (reference sequence). This CDR3 has 15 amino acids. For the CDR3, the DNA is TGTGCCAGCAGTCCCAGATCTAGCGGATATTACGAGCAGTACTTC. Translated: CASSPRSSGYYEQYF.

The V call is TRBV24-1, the J call TRBJ1-4, with 9 bases fitting TRBD1. The CDR3 runs 15 residues. Germline CDR1 and CDR2: KGHDR and SFDVKD. The V segment lost 2 bases and the J segment 10 bases; nucleotides outside the gene matches: 7. Written as DNA, the CDR3 is TGTGCCACCAGTGATTCAGGGACAGGGTACCGAAAACTGTTTTTT. This codes for CATSDSGTGYRKLFF.

This clonotype came up a few times. The rearrangement links TRBV4-3 to TRBJ2-7; the D gene is possibly TRBD2 (5 bases). The CDR3 runs to 16 residues. V was pared by 0 bases and J by 0 bases, with 12 bases between. The germline CDR1 and CDR2 sequences are LGHNA and YSLEER. CDR3 loop: CASSQDPGIRSYEQYF. DNA for the CDR3: TGCGCCAGCAGCCAAGATCCGGGGATCCGCTCCTACGAGCAGTACTTC.

This chain links TRBV24-1 with TRBJ2-1; D is ambiguous. This CDR3 comprises 14 residues. The V end lost 4 bases, the J end lost 3 bases, and 9 bases lay between the germline ends. Germline V gene sequence: CDR1 KGHDR, CDR2 SFDVKD. The CDR3 DNA reads TGTGCCACCAGTGAAGACTTCAACTACAATGAGCAGTTCTTC. Its protein is CATSEDFNYNEQFF.

The chain carries TRBV5-1 and TRBJ1-1; D uncertain. Trimming shortened V by 0 bases and J by 3 bases, and 18 bases separated the two germline ends. The CDR3 extends over 17 amino acids. CDR1 is SGHRS, CDR2 YFSETQ, per germline. The CDR3 spells CASSLGKGNGLHTEAFF. CDR3 coding DNA: TGCGCCAGCAGCTTGGGAAAAGGGAATGGCTTGCACACTGAAGCTTTCTTT.

CDR3 nucleotides: TGTGCCAGCAGTTACGGGGGGGTGGTCGAGACCCAGTACTTC. Amino acids: CASSYGGVVETQYF. The chain joins TRBV6-5 to TRBJ2-5, with 7 bases lining up with TRBD2. Germline V gives CDR1 MNHEY, CDR2 SVGAGI. CDR3 size: 14 residues. Trimming cost V 2 bases and J 5 bases; bases outside gene matches: 5.

The rearrangement joins TRBV5-1 to TRBJ1-1; 11 bases align to TRBD1. Looked up from germline, CDR1 is SGHRS and CDR2 is YFSETQ. The CDR3 spans 16 residues. The trim removed 0 bases at V and 7 bases at J, leaving 8 bases unmatched. CDR3 nucleotides: TGCGCCAGCAGCTTGGCTTCCGGGACAGGGGGATTTGAAGCTTTCTTT. Its translation: CASSLASGTGGFEAFF.

V gene TRBV11-2 combines with J gene TRBJ2-3, with 7 bases identical to TRBD2. This CDR3 has 16 residues. Germline CDR1 SGHAT, CDR2 FQNNGV. V shed 5 bases and J 1 base; nucleotides not matched to a gene: 9. CDR3 DNA sequence: TGTGCCAGCAGCACTCCCTGGCTAGCGGGCACAGATACGCAGTATTTT. As protein: CASSTPWLAGTDTQYF.

This clonotype occurred a few times. V usage is TRBV5-6 and J usage is TRBJ2-3; 11 nucleotides match TRBD1. The CDR3 has 14 residues. The V gene end was trimmed by 4 bases and the J gene end by 11 bases; junction bases not matched to a gene: 9. Germline-derived CDR1 and CDR2 are SGHDT and YYEEEE. The CDR3 protein is CASSPPGTGGGQYF. CDR3 coding DNA: TGTGCCAGCAGCCCTCCCGGGACAGGGGGTGGGCAGTATTTT. Drawing the rest from reference TRBV5-6 and TRBJ2-3, the complete variable domain is DAGVTQSPTHLIKTRGQQVTLRCSPKSGHDTVSWYQQALGQGPQFIFQYYEEEERQRGNFPDRFSGHQFPNYSSELNVNALLLGDSALYLCASSPPGTGGGQYFGPGTRLTVL.

This clonotype was counted only a few times. The chain employs TRBV6-2 or TRBV6-3 and TRBJ2-1, with 8 bases that match TRBD2. The V and J ends lost 4 bases and 9 bases, in that order; junction bases with no gene match: 11. The CDR3 has 15 amino acids. CDR1 and CDR2 from the germline V gene are MNHEY and SVGEGT. The CDR3 region is CASSSDGRAVGEQFF. CDR3 bases: TGTGCCAGCAGTTCCGACGGGAGGGCCGTAGGTGAGCAGTTCTTC.

The chain couples TRBV3-1 to TRBJ1-2; no reliable D call. Trimming stripped 5 bases from V and 3 bases from J, with 10 bases between. Germline-derived CDR1 and CDR2 are LGHDT and YNNKEL (reference sequence). This CDR3 comprises 13 residues. Written as DNA, the CDR3 is TGTGCCAGCAGCAATGACGTCGACTATGGCTACACCTTC. It yields the protein CASSNDVDYGYTF.

The CDR3 region is CSARNRGVGGDTQYF. The CDR3 bases are TGCAGTGCTCGCAACAGGGGGGTTGGAGGGGATACGCAGTATTTT. The V gene is TRBV20-1, the J gene TRBJ2-3, with 8 nucleotides matching TRBD1. CDR1 is DFQATT and CDR2 is SNEGSKA in the germline V gene (reference sequence). The CDR3 runs to 15 residues. Trimming removed 5 bases from V and 6 bases from J; junction bases left unmatched: 13.

The CDR3, as DNA: TGCGCCAGCAGCAAGGATCGAACTGTGGCAGATACGCAGTATTTT. Translation gives CASSKDRTVADTQYF. J is TRBJ2-3 and V is TRBV5-1; no reliable D call. CDR3 length: 15 residues. Germline CDR1 and CDR2: SGHRS and YFSETQ. V was trimmed by 4 bases and J by 4 bases, leaving 16 bases between them.

CDR3 in amino acids: CASSQDRGASVTEAFF. CDR3 nucleotide sequence: TGCGCCAGCAGCCAAGACAGAGGGGCATCAGTCACTGAAGCTTTCTTT. The chain couples TRBV4-1 to TRBJ1-1; possible D gene TRBD1, 5 bases. The ends were cut back, 0 bases at V and 4 bases at J, with 15 bases in the middle. The CDR3 extends over 16 amino acids. The germline gives CDR1 MGHRA, CDR2 YSYEKL.

The J gene is TRBJ2-7, the V gene TRBV12-3 or TRBV12-4; 10 nucleotides agree with TRBD1. This CDR3 region has 17 residues. After removal of 5 bases from V and 1 base from J, the junction contained 11 bases not matched to a gene. The CDR3 reads CASSPGDRGRGSYEQYF. The DNA of the CDR3 is TGTGCCAGCAGTCCGGGGGACAGGGGACGGGGATCCTACGAGCAGTACTTC.

V and J are TRBV28 and TRBJ1-5; no clear D gene. The length of the CDR3 is 12 residues. Trimming shortened V by 6 bases and J by 6 bases, and 9 bases separated the two germline ends. Germline loops: CDR1 MDHEN, CDR2 SYDVKM. The CDR3 bases are TGTGCCAGCAGGGTTTTAACTCAGCCCCAGCATTTT. Translating gives CASRVLTQPQHF.

The gene calls are TRBV6-5 and TRBJ2-3; D is possibly TRBD1 (5 bases). CDR1 is MNHEY and CDR2 is SVGAGI in the germline V gene. This CDR3 contains 17 residues. V was cut by 3 bases and J by 0 bases, with 16 bases left in between. This CDR3 reads CASSYRGRTGSTDTQYF. CDR3 DNA: TGTGCCAGCAGTTATAGGGGCAGGACCGGTAGCACAGATACGCAGTATTTT.

In this sample, this clonotype turned up many times. The chain employs TRBV11-2 and TRBJ2-2, with TRBD1 identical over 8 bases. This CDR3 contains 15 residues. V shed 1 base, J shed 5 bases, and the junction held 3 bases outside the gene matches. The germline gives CDR1 SGHAT, CDR2 FQNNGV. CDR3 nucleotide sequence: TGTGCCAGCAGCTTAGTCAGGGGGCGGACCGGGGAGCTGTTTTTT. It codes for CASSLVRGRTGELFF.

This clonotype showed up just a few times. This chain uses TRBV12-3 or TRBV12-4 with TRBJ2-1; 16 bases are shared with TRBD2. The CDR3 is 21 residues long. After removal of 0 bases from V and 0 bases from J, the junction contained 8 bases not matched to a gene. The DNA of the CDR3 is TGTGCCAGCAGTTTAGCGCGAAGGGGACTAGCGGGAGGGAGCTCCTACAATGAGCAGTTCTTC. This sequence encodes CASSLARRGLAGGSSYNEQFF.

The V call is TRBV30, the J call TRBJ2-5; the D gene is possibly TRBD1 (7 bases). This CDR3 spans 12 amino acids. Trimming took off 4 bases at V and 14 bases at J, with 20 bases between the two ends. Germline V gives CDR1 GTSNPN, CDR2 SVGIG (reference sequence). For the CDR3, the DNA is TGTGCCTGGATTGATTCTGGGGGGACAGTATACTTC. Amino acid sequence: CAWIDSGGTVYF.

The gene calls are TRBV2 and TRBJ1-2, with 9 bases that match TRBD1. V lost 7 bases and J lost 5; bases outside the gene matches: 5. CDR1 SNHLY and CDR2 FYNNEI come from the germline V gene. CDR3 length: 13 amino acids. This CDR3 is CASMEGQGYGYTF. As DNA, the CDR3 is TGTGCCAGCATGGAGGGACAGGGTTATGGCTACACCTTC.

This clonotype turned up a few times. The CDR3 loop reads CSARDLRVPDTEAFF. CDR3 nucleotides: TGCAGTGCTAGAGATCTCAGGGTACCGGACACTGAAGCTTTCTTT. The V and J genes are TRBV20-1 and TRBJ1-1; maybe TRBD1 (5 bases). Germline V gene lookup returns CDR1 DFQATT and CDR2 SNEGSKA (reference sequence). The V end lost 0 bases, the J end lost 3 bases, and 14 bases lay between the germline ends. CDR3 length: 15 residues.

This chain uses TRBV11-2 with TRBJ1-2; possible D gene TRBD1, 6 bases. The CDR3 is 15 amino acids. Trimming cost V 1 base and J 6 bases, with 15 bases left between them. In germline, CDR1 is SGHAT, CDR2 FQNNGV. The CDR3 nucleotides read TGTGCCAGCAGCTTAGGAACAGGGCATTGGGATGGCTACACCTTC. Translation: CASSLGTGHWDGYTF.